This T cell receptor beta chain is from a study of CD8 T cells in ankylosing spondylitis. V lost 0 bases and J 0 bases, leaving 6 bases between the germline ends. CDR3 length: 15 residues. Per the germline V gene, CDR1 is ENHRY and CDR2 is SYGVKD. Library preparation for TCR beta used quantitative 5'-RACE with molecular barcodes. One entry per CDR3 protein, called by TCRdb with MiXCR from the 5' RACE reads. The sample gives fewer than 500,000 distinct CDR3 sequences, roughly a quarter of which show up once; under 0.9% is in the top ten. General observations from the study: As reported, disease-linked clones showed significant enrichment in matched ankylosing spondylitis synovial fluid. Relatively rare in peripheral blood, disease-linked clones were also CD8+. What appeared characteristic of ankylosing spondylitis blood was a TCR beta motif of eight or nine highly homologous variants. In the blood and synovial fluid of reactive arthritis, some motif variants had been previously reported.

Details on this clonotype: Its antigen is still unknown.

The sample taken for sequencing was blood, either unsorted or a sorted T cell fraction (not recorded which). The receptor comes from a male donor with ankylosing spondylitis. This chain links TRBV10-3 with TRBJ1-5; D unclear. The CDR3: CAISESLDSNQPQHF. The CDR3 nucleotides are TGTGCCATCAGTGAGTCCCTGGATAGCAATCAGCCCCAGCATTTT.